Sequencing of this TCR beta chain was carried out in a study of cytomegalovirus exposure and HLA in healthy donors. Study conclusions and caveats: One later analysis reportedly identified an Asian-associated ancestry cluster that showed fewer N-insertions than the 666-donor mean.

Both 60 Vbeta primers and 13 Jbeta primers went into the PCR. Generated by immunoSEQ multiplex PCR, the TCRdb table keeps only in-frame clones and is missing some. This listing includes 90,000 to 120,000 clones. Germline V lookup: CDR1 SQVTM, CDR2 ANQGSEA. Trimming cost V 3 bases and J 3 bases; bases outside gene matches: 7. The CDR3 has 17 residues. As to this clone: Its antigen is not identified.

Sequenced material: PBMCs. The TCR sequence derives from a man over 45 in good health and CMV-seronegative. The gene calls are TRBV29-1 and TRBJ2-1; 14 positions agree with TRBD2. In DNA form, the CDR3 reads TGCAGCGTTGAGGGACTAGCGGGAGTAGGGGGCTACAATGAGCAGTTCTTC. This gives the protein CSVEGLAGVGGYNEQFF.